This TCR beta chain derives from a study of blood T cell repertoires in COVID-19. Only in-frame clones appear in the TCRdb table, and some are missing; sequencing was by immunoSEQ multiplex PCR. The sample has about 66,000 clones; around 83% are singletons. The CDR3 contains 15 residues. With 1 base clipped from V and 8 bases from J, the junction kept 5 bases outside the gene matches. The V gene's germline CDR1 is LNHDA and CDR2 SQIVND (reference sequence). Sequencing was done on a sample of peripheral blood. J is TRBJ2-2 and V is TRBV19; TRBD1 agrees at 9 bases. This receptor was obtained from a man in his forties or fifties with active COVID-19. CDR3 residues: CASSIVGQGRGELFF. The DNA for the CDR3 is TGTGCCAGTAGTATAGTGGGACAGGGACGTGGGGAGCTGTTTTTT.